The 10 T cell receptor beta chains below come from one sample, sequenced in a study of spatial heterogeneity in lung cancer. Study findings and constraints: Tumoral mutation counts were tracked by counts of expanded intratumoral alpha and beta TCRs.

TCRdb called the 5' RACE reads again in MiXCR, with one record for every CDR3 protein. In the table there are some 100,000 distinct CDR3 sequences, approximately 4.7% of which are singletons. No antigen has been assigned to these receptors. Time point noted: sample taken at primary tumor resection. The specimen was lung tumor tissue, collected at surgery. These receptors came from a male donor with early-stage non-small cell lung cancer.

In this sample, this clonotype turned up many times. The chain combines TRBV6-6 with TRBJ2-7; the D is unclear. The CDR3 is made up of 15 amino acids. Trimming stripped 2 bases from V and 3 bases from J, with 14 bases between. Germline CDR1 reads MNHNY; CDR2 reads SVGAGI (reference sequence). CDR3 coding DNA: TGTGCCAGCAGTTACGGGCCAGGCCGAGTCTACGAGCAGTACTTC. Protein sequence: CASSYGPGRVYEQYF.

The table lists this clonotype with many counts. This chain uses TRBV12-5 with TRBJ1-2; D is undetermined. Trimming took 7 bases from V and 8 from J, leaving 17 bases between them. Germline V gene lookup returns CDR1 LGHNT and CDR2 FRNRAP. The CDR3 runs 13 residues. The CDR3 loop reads CASAADGVVGYTF. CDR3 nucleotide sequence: TGTGCTAGTGCCGCGGACGGTGTCGTCGGCTACACCTTC.

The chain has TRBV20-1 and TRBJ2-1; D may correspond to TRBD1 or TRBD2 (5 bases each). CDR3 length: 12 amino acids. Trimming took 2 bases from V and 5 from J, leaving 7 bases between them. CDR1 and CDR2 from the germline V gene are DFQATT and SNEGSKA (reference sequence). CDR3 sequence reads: CSARQGHNEQFF. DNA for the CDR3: TGCAGTGCTAGACAGGGACACAATGAGCAGTTCTTC.

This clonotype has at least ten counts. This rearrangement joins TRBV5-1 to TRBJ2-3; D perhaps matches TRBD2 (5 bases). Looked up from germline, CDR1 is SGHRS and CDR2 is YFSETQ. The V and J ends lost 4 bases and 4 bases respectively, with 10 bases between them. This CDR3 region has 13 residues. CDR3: CASSPEAADTQYF. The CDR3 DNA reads TGCGCCAGCAGCCCCGAAGCGGCAGATACGCAGTATTTT.

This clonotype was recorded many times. CDR3 in amino acids: CASSFGPQDRSYEQYF. The CDR3 bases are TGTGCCAGCAGTTTTGGTCCCCAGGACAGGTCCTACGAGCAGTACTTC. The J gene is TRBJ2-7, the V gene TRBV28; 7 bases agree with TRBD1. Germline CDR1 is MDHEN and CDR2 is SYDVKM. With V trimmed by 3 bases and J by 1 base, 9 bases remained unmatched. The CDR3 runs 16 residues. Based on the CDR3 plus reference TRBV28 and TRBJ2-7, the full variable domain is DVKVTQSSRYLVKRTGEKVFLECVQDMDHENMFWYRQDPGLGLRLIYFSYDVKMKEKGDIPEGYSVSREKKERFSLILESASTNQTSMYLCASSFGPQDRSYEQYFGPGTRLTVT.

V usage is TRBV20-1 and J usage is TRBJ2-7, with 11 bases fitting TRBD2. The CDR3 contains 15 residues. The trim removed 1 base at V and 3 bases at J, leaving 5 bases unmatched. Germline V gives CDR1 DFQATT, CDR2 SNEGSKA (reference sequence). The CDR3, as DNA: TGCAGTGCTAGAGCTAGCGGGAGGAGGATCTACGAGCAGTACTTC. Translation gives CSARASGRRIYEQYF.

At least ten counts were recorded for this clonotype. CDR3 residues: CASSFQGREGYTF. In DNA, the CDR3 is TGTGCCAGCAGTTTCCAGGGAAGAGAAGGCTACACCTTC. The chain couples TRBV28 to TRBJ1-2; perhaps TRBD1 as D (5 bases). Germline V gene data show CDR1 as MDHEN and CDR2 as SYDVKM. V was trimmed by 3 bases and J by 8 bases, leaving 13 bases between them. The CDR3 is 13 amino acids.

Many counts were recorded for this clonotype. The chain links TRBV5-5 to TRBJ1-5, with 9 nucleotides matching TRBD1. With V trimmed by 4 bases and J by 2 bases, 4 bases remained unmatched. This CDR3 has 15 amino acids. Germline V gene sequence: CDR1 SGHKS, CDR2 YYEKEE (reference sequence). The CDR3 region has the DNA TGTGCCAGCAGCCCCGGACAGGGGCGCAATCAGCCCCAGCATTTT. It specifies CASSPGQGRNQPQHF.

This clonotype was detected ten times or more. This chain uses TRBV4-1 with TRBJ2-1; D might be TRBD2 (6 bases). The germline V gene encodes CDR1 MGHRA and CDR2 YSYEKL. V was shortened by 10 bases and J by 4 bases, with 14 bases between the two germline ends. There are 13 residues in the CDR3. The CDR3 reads CATSRGRYNEQFF. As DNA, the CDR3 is TGCGCCACCTCTCGGGGGAGGTACAATGAGCAGTTCTTC.

CDR3 nucleotides: TGTGCCAGCTCACCAGAAGCGGAGCCGATCTCCTACAATGAGCAGTTCTTC. As protein: CASSPEAEPISYNEQFF. The chain uses TRBV18 and TRBJ2-1, with D possibly TRBD2 on 5 matching bases. This CDR3 region has 17 residues. Germline V gene sequence: CDR1 KGHSH, CDR2 LQKENI. The V and J ends lost 2 bases and 0 bases respectively, with 14 bases between them.